This passage covers 27 T cell receptor beta chains from one sample sequenced in a study of T cells in Graves' hyperthyroidism and ophthalmopathy. TCR beta CDR3 region amplification was performed from RNA transcripts. In the first-round RT-PCR of the TCR CDR3, the HTBI primer set was used. TCRdb called the multiplex PCR reads again in MiXCR, with one record for every CDR3 protein. The data show some 700,000 distinct CDR3 sequences, 17% seen once. Input material: blood. All receptors derive from a middle-aged man with Graves' hyperthyroidism.

This clonotype turned up a few times. This chain uses TRBV29-1 with TRBJ2-3, with 11 bases lining up with TRBD2. There are 15 residues in the CDR3. After removal of 4 bases from V and 3 bases from J, the junction contained 6 bases not matched to a gene. Germline assignment: CDR1 SQVTM and CDR2 ANQGSEA. The DNA for the CDR3 is TGCAGCGTTGGGGTTCTAGCGGGAGGTACAGATACGCAGTATTTT. As protein: CSVGVLAGGTDTQYF.

This clonotype was recorded many times. V and J are TRBV7-2 and TRBJ2-7; 9 bases are shared with TRBD2. The CDR3 is 15 residues long. J gave up 2 bases and V 4 bases, and 6 bases lay outside the gene matches. In germline, CDR1 is SGHTA, CDR2 FQGNSA. The CDR3 protein is CASSWSSGDTYEQYF. CDR3 in DNA: TGTGCCAGCAGCTGGTCTAGCGGGGACACCTACGAGCAGTACTTC.

J is TRBJ1-1 and V is TRBV6-5; D possibly corresponds to TRBD1 (5 bases). The ends were cut back, 0 bases at V and 4 bases at J, with 12 bases in the middle. This CDR3 contains 15 residues. CDR1 is MNHEY and CDR2 is SVGAGI in the germline V gene. Here the CDR3 reads CASSYSERTITEAFF. CDR3 DNA: TGTGCCAGCAGTTACTCGGAAAGGACAATCACTGAAGCTTTCTTT.

Points on this clonotype: This may be a read error: a much more frequent sequence differs by one nucleotide. The chain recombines TRBV20-1 with TRBJ2-1; D uncertain. The CDR3 has 14 amino acids. Germline CDR1 reads DFQATT; CDR2 reads SNEGSKA (reference sequence). The CDR3 loop reads CNASRYSSYNEQFF. In DNA form, the CDR3 reads TGCAATGCAAGCCGGTATAGCTCTTACAATGAGCAGTTCTTC.

This clonotype was counted many times. This chain connects TRBV12-3 or TRBV12-4 to TRBJ2-2; D possibly corresponds to TRBD2 (7 bases). V lost 6 bases and J 5 bases, leaving 19 bases between the germline ends. The CDR3 is made up of 16 amino acids. CDR3 bases: TGTGCCAGCAGCCCTCCCCGAGGGGGGGCGACCGGGGAGCTGTTTTTT. This encodes CASSPPRGGATGELFF.

V usage is TRBV20-1 and J usage is TRBJ2-1, with D unresolved. V lost 1 base, J lost 6 bases, and 10 bases lay in between. The CDR3 covers 13 residues. Germline values: CDR1 DFQATT, CDR2 SNEGSKA (reference sequence). The CDR3, as DNA: TGCAGTGCTAGAGGCCCTCAAATCAATGAGCAGTTCTTC. Translation: CSARGPQINEQFF.

This clonotype has at least ten counts. CDR3 in DNA: TGCAGTGCCCCTCGACTAGCGGGTCCCTACGAGCAGTACTTC. Residues: CSAPRLAGPYEQYF. The gene calls are TRBV20-1 and TRBJ2-7; TRBD2 matches at 10 bases. V lost 6 bases to trimming and J lost 2 bases; unmatched junction nucleotides: 7. Germline CDR1 and CDR2: DFQATT and SNEGSKA (reference sequence). This CDR3 is built from 14 residues.

This clonotype was detected many times. V is TRBV27 and J is TRBJ2-7; TRBD2 agrees at 12 bases. J was trimmed by 5 bases and V by 1 base; bases with no gene match: 6. Germline V CDR1 and CDR2: MNHEY, SMNVEV (reference sequence). The CDR3 extends over 16 amino acids. The CDR3 DNA reads as TGTGCCAGCAGTTTATTGAGACTAGCGGGAGTAGACGAGCAGTACTTC. This codes for CASSLLRLAGVDEQYF.

In this sample, this clonotype turned up a few times. This chain uses TRBV28 with TRBJ1-4; D may be TRBD1 (5 bases). The CDR3 length is 15 residues. The germline V gene encodes CDR1 MDHEN and CDR2 SYDVKM. V gave up 5 bases and J gave up 8 bases, with 18 bases separating them. This CDR3 is CASSIPGLGAEKLFF. CDR3 DNA sequence: TGTGCCAGCAGTATCCCTGGCCTTGGGGCGGAAAAACTGTTTTTT.

The chain has TRBV5-6 and TRBJ1-3; D unclear. Trimming left V 3 bases short and J 0 bases short, with 13 bases between. Per the germline V gene, CDR1 is SGHDT and CDR2 is YYEEEE. CDR3 length: 16 residues. The CDR3: CASSYPDWSSGNTIYF. In nucleotides, the CDR3 is TGTGCCAGCAGCTACCCCGACTGGAGCTCTGGAAACACCATATATTTT.

This clonotype turned up a few times. V gene TRBV4-1 combines with J gene TRBJ2-1; perhaps TRBD1 as D (6 bases). This CDR3 has 17 amino acids. Germline V gene data show CDR1 as MGHRA and CDR2 as YSYEKL. V was clipped by 3 bases and J by 0 bases, with 15 bases between them. For the CDR3, the DNA is TGCGCCAGCAGCCACCCAGGGGATCTAAGCTCCTACAATGAGCAGTTCTTC. Amino acid sequence: CASSHPGDLSSYNEQFF.

This clonotype was detected only a few times. The gene calls are TRBV29-1 and TRBJ2-1; 7 nucleotides agree with TRBD1. This CDR3 region has 13 residues. Germline lookup yields CDR1 SQVTM and CDR2 ANQGSEA. The junction had 10 bases not matched to a gene; V was cut back by 7 bases and J by 7 bases. CDR3 in DNA: TGCAGCGGCGCCCCGACAGGGCCGAATGAGCAGTTCTTC. Its protein product is CSGAPTGPNEQFF.

This clonotype was seen at least ten times. The rearrangement links TRBV28 to TRBJ2-1; D unresolved. Looked up from germline, CDR1 is MDHEN and CDR2 is SYDVKM. Deletions cut 5 bases from V and 6 bases from J, with 20 bases between. The CDR3 runs 16 residues. The CDR3 nucleotides read TGTGCCAGCAGTGCCCGTGACTCTGCCGTCCGCAATGAGCAGTTCTTC. This encodes CASSARDSAVRNEQFF.

This clonotype was detected only a few times. The chain carries TRBV6-1 and TRBJ1-1; 7 bases agree with TRBD1. This CDR3 contains 17 residues. Germline CDR1 is MNHNS and CDR2 is SASEGT. V shed 8 bases and J 1 base; nucleotides not matched to a gene: 16. The CDR3 region is CASGRPRGLNWNTEAFF. The CDR3 DNA reads TGTGCCAGCGGACGGCCAAGGGGGCTGAATTGGAACACTGAAGCTTTCTTT.

This clonotype occurred many times. This rearrangement joins TRBV24-1 to TRBJ2-2, with D unclear. Trimming pared 0 bases from V and 3 bases from J, leaving 7 bases between. The CDR3 runs to 15 residues. Germline V gives CDR1 KGHDR, CDR2 SFDVKD. CDR3 region: CATSDLDRDTGELFF. In nucleotides, the CDR3 is TGTGCCACCAGTGATTTGGACCGGGACACCGGGGAGCTGTTTTTT.

This clonotype was recorded at least ten times. The chain has TRBV28 and TRBJ1-6; a weak D match, TRBD1 (5 bases). Trimming stripped 2 bases from V and 3 bases from J, with 8 bases between. The CDR3 length is 15 residues. The germline gives CDR1 MDHEN, CDR2 SYDVKM. CDR3 DNA: TGTGCCAGCAGTTTACGAGGGGACTATAATTCACCCCTCCACTTT. Residues: CASSLRGDYNSPLHF.

The chain couples TRBV5-1 to TRBJ2-7; tentatively, D is TRBD1 (6 bases). The J call may not be correct, given that the DNA end is closer to TRBJ2-1. CDR3 size: 13 residues. Germline-derived CDR1 and CDR2 are SGHRS and YFSETQ. In nucleotides, the CDR3 is TGCGCCAGCAGCTTGGGACAGGCCTACGAGCAGTTCTTC. Its translation: CASSLGQAYEQFF.

The CDR3, as DNA: TGTGCCAGCAGTCTACTTAGGCTAGGCAATCAGCCCCAGCATTTT. This translates into CASSLLRLGNQPQHF. This chain uses TRBV28 with TRBJ1-5; no clear D gene. Trimming stripped 5 bases from V and 2 bases from J, with 13 bases between. Germline assignment: CDR1 MDHEN and CDR2 SYDVKM. There are 15 residues in the CDR3.

This clonotype occurred many times. V is TRBV20-1 and J is TRBJ2-1, with TRBD2 matching 7 bases. The CDR3 is made up of 13 amino acids. J was trimmed by 7 bases and V by 5 bases; bases with no gene match: 8. Germline V lookup: CDR1 DFQATT, CDR2 SNEGSKA (reference sequence). The CDR3 bases are TGCAGTGCTCGTCAAGCGGGGACTAATGAGCAGTTCTTC. It yields the protein CSARQAGTNEQFF.

J is TRBJ1-6 and V is TRBV7-3, with TRBD1 matching 7 bases. After removal of 4 bases from V and 7 bases from J, the junction contained 4 bases not matched to a gene. Germline V gene sequence: CDR1 SGHTA, CDR2 FQGTGA. This CDR3 contains 14 residues. The CDR3 loop is CASSSGTENSPLHF. CDR3 coding DNA: TGTGCCAGCAGCTCCGGGACAGAGAATTCACCCCTCCACTTT. The complete variable domain, with remaining parts taken from reference TRBV7-3 and TRBJ1-6, reads GAGVSQTPSNKVTEKGKYVELRCDPISGHTALYWYRQSLGQGPEFLIYFQGTGAADDSGLPNDRFFAVRPEGSVSTLKIQRTERGDSAVYLCASSSGTENSPLHFGNGTRLTVT.

This rearrangement joins TRBV19 to TRBJ2-7, with 10 bases lining up with TRBD2. Looked up from germline, CDR1 is LNHDA and CDR2 is SQIVND (reference sequence). V gave up 2 bases and J gave up 3 bases; unmatched junction bases: 4. This CDR3 has 15 residues. Written as DNA, the CDR3 is TGTGCCAGTAGTATAATACTAGCGGGATTCTACGAGCAGTACTTC. Protein: CASSIILAGFYEQYF.

This clonotype was seen repeatedly, ten times or more. The chain is built from TRBV28 and TRBJ2-7; 10 nucleotides agree with TRBD2. V shed 7 bases and J 4 bases; nucleotides not matched to a gene: 13. Germline V gene sequence: CDR1 MDHEN, CDR2 SYDVKM. The CDR3 has 16 amino acids. The CDR3 here is CASTSEPGLALYEQYF. In nucleotides, the CDR3 is TGTGCCAGCACTTCTGAACCGGGACTAGCGCTATACGAGCAGTACTTC.

This clonotype occurred many times. V is TRBV20-1 and J is TRBJ2-7; 8 bases agree with TRBD2. This CDR3 contains 16 residues. The trim removed 5 bases at V and 5 bases at J, leaving 17 bases unmatched. Germline loops: CDR1 DFQATT, CDR2 SNEGSKA (reference sequence). CDR3 loop: CSALLTAGRGGDEQYF. CDR3 coding DNA: TGCAGTGCTCTCCTGACAGCCGGGAGGGGGGGTGACGAGCAGTACTTC.

Ten or more counts support this clonotype. V is TRBV18 and J is TRBJ1-1; perhaps TRBD1 as D (5 bases). The CDR3 is made up of 15 amino acids. The germline V gene encodes CDR1 KGHSH and CDR2 LQKENI. V lost 3 bases to trimming and J lost 5 bases, with 16 bases between them. The CDR3 sequence: CASSPGAGRLTEAFF. The CDR3 DNA reads as TGTGCCAGCTCACCCGGTGCAGGGAGGTTGACTGAAGCTTTCTTT.

This clonotype came up many times. V gene TRBV27 combines with J gene TRBJ2-1, with D possibly matching TRBD2 (5 bases). Deletions cut 3 bases from V and 1 base from J, with 7 bases between. This CDR3 is 14 amino acids long. Germline values: CDR1 MNHEY, CDR2 SMNVEV (reference sequence). Written as DNA, the CDR3 is TGTGCCAGCAGTTTTGAGGGATCCTACAATGAGCAGTTCTTC. Protein: CASSFEGSYNEQFF.

V is TRBV10-3 and J is TRBJ2-1, with 7 bases matching TRBD2. V dropped 2 bases and J dropped 10; count of bases not matched to a gene: 8. Germline CDR1 is ENHRY and CDR2 is SYGVKD. CDR3 size: 14 residues. This CDR3 is CAISERSSGEEQFF. CDR3 nucleotides: TGTGCCATCAGTGAGAGATCCAGCGGGGAGGAGCAGTTCTTC.

The rearrangement uses TRBV5-4 and TRBJ2-2, with 8 bases that match TRBD1. V was pared by 2 bases and J by 1 base, with 7 bases of the junction left unmatched. The V gene's germline CDR1 is SGHNT and CDR2 YYREEE (reference sequence). CDR3 size: 17 residues. CDR3 region: CASSFPRTGKNTGELFF. In nucleotides, the CDR3 is TGTGCCAGCAGCTTCCCTCGGACAGGGAAGAACACCGGGGAGCTGTTTTTT.